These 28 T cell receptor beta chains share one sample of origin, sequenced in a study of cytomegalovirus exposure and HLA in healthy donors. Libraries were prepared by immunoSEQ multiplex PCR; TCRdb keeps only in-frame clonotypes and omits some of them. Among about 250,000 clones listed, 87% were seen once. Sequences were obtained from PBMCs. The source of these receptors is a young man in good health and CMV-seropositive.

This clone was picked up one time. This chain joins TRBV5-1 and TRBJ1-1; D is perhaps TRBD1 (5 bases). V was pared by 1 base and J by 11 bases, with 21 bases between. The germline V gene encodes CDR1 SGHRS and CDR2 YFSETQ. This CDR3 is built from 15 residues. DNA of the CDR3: TGCGCCAGCAGCTTGTCCAGTGCAGGGTTTAGCTTGGCTTTCTTT. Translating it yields CASSLSSAGFSLAFF. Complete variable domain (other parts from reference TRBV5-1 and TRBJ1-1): KAGVTQTPRYLIKTRGQQVTLSCSPISGHRSVSWYQQTPGQGLQFLFEYFSETQRNKGNFPGRFSGRQFSNSRSEMNVSTLELGDSALYLCASSLSSAGFSLAFFGQGTRLTVV.

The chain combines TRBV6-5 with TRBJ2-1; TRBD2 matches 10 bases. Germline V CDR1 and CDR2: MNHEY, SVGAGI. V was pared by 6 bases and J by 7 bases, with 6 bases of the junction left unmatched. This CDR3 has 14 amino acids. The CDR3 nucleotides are TGTGCCAGCAGCGGACTAGCGGCAGGGAATGAGCAGTTCTTC. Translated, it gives CASSGLAAGNEQFF.

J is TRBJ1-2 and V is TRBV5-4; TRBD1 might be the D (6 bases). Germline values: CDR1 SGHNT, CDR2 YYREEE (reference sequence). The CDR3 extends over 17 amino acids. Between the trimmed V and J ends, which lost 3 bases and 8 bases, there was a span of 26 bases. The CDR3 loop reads CASSSWGLQGRKRGYTF. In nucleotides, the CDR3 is TGTGCCAGCAGCTCCTGGGGGCTCCAGGGGAGGAAGAGGGGCTACACCTTC.

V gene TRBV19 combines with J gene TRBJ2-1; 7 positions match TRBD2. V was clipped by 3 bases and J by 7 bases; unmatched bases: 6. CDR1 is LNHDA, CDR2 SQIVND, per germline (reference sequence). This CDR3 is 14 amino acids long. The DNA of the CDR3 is TGTGCCAGTAGTATGGCGGGAGTAGGGAATGAGCAGTTCTTC. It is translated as CASSMAGVGNEQFF.

CDR3: CASSERYASLSNQPQHF. In DNA form, the CDR3 reads TGTGCCAGCAGTGAAAGGTACGCCAGCCTTAGCAATCAGCCCCAGCATTTT. The chain combines TRBV2 with TRBJ1-5; D unresolved. Looked up from germline, CDR1 is SNHLY and CDR2 is FYNNEI. The CDR3 is 17 residues long. V dropped 2 bases and J dropped 0 bases, with 14 bases sitting between them.

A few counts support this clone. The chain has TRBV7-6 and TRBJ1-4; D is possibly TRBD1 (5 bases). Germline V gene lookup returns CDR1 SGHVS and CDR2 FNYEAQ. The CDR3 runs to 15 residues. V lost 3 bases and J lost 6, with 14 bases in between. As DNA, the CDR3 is TGTGCCAGCAGCTTCACCGGGGCGCGGGATGAAAAACTGTTTTTT. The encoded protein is CASSFTGARDEKLFF.

CDR3 nucleotide sequence: TGTGCCAGTTCTGGGCAGGGGGCGGGCAATCAGCCCCAGCATTTT. This encodes CASSGQGAGNQPQHF. This sequence joins TRBV19 and TRBJ1-5; 8 bases align to TRBD1. Per the germline V gene, CDR1 is LNHDA and CDR2 is SQIVND (reference sequence). CDR3 length: 15 residues. V gave up 8 bases and J gave up 2 bases; unmatched junction bases: 8.

CDR3 amino acids: CSVRAFQETQYF. As DNA, the CDR3 is TGCAGCGTTCGCGCGTTCCAAGAGACCCAGTACTTC. The chain is built from TRBV29-1 and TRBJ2-5; D is unclear. The CDR3 is made up of 12 amino acids. Trimming left V 5 bases short and J 1 base short, with 8 bases between. Germline V gene lookup returns CDR1 SQVTM and CDR2 ANQGSEA.

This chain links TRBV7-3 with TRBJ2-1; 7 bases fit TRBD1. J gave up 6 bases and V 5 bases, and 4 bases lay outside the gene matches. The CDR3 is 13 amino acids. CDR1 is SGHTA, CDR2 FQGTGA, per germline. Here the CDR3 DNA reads TGTGCCAGCAGCCCGAACAGGGGCAATGAGCAGTTCTTC. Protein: CASSPNRGNEQFF.

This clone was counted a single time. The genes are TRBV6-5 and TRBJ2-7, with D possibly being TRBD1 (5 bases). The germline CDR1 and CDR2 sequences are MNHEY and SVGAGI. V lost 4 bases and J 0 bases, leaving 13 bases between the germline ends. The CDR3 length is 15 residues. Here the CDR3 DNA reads TGTGCCAGCAGTTTGGACATAACCAACTCCTACGAGCAGTACTTC. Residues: CASSLDITNSYEQYF.

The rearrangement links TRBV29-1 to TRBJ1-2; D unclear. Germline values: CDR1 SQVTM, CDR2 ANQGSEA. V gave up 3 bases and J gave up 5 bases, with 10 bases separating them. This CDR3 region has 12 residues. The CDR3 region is CSVEVTRYGYTF. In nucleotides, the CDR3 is TGCAGCGTTGAGGTGACCCGGTATGGCTACACCTTC.

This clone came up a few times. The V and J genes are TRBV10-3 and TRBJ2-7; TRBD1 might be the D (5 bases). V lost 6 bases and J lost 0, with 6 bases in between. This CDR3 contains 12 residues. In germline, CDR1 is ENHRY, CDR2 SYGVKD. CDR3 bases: TGTGCCATCAGAGGGGACTCCTACGAGCAGTACTTC. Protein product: CAIRGDSYEQYF.

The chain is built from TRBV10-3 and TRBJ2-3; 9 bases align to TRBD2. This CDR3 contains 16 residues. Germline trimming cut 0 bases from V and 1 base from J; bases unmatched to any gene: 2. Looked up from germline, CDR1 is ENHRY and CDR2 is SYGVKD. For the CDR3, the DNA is TGTGCCATCAGTGAGTCTTGGACTAGCGGCACAGATACGCAGTATTTT. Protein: CAISESWTSGTDTQYF.

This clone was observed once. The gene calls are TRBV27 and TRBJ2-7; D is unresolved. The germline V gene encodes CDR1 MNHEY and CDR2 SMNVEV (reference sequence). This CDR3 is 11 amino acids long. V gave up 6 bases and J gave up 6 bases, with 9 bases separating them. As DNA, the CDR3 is TGTGCCAGCAGATCACCCCGCGAGCAGTACTTC. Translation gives CASRSPREQYF.

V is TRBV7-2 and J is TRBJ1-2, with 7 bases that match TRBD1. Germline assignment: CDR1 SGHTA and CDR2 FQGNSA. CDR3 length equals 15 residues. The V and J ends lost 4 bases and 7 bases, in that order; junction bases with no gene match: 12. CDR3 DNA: TGTGCCAGCAGCTCAGAGGGCTGGACAGGAGGTGGCTACACCTTC. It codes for CASSSEGWTGGGYTF.

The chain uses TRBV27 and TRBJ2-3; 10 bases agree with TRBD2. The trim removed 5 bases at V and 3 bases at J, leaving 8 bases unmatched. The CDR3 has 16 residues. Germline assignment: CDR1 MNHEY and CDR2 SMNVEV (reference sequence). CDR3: CASSRGLARRTDTQYF. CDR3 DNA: TGTGCCAGCAGTAGGGGACTAGCGAGGAGAACAGATACGCAGTATTTT.

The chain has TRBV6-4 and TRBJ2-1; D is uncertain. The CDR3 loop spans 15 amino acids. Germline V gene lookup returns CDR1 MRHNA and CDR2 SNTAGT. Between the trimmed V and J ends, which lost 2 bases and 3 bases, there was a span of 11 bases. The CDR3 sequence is CASSDGGGDYNEQFF. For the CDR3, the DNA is TGTGCCAGCAGTGACGGCGGTGGGGACTACAATGAGCAGTTCTTC.

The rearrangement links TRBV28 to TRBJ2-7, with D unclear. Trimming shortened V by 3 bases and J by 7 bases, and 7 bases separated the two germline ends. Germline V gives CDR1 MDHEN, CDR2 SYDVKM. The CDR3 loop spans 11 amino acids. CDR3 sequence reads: CASSFGWEQYF. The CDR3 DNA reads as TGTGCCAGCAGTTTTGGGTGGGAGCAGTACTTC. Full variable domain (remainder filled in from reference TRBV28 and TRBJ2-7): DVKVTQSSRYLVKRTGEKVFLECVQDMDHENMFWYRQDPGLGLRLIYFSYDVKMKEKGDIPEGYSVSREKKERFSLILESASTNQTSMYLCASSFGWEQYFGPGTRLTVT.

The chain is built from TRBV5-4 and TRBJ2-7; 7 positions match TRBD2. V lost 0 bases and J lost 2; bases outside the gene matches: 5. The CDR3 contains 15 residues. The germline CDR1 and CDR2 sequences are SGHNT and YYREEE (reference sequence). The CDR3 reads CASSLGLGLAYEQYF. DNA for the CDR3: TGTGCCAGCAGCTTGGGTCTCGGACTAGCCTACGAGCAGTACTTC.

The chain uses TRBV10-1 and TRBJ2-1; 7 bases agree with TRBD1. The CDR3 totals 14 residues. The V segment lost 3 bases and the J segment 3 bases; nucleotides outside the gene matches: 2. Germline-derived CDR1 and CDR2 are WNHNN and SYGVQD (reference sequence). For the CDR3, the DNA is TGCGCCAGCAGTGACGACAGGGACTACAATGAGCAGTTCTTC. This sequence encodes CASSDDRDYNEQFF.

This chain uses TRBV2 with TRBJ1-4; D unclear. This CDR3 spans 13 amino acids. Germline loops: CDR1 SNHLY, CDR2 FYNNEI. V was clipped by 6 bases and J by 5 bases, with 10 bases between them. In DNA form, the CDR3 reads TGTGCCAGCAGCAGCGAGTCCAATGAAAAACTGTTTTTT. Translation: CASSSESNEKLFF.

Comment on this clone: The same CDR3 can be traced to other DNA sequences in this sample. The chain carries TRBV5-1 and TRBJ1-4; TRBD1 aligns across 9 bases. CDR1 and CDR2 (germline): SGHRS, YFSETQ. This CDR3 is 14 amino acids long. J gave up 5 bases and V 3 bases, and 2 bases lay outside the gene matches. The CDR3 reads CASSSDRGNEKLFF. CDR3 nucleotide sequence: TGCGCCAGCAGCTCTGACAGGGGGAATGAAAAACTGTTTTTT.

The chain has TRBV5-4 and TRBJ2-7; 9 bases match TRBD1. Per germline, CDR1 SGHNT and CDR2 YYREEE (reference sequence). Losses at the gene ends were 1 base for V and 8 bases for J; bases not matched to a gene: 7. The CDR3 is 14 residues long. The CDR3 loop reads CASSLTGTGRKQYF. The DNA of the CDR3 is TGTGCCAGCAGCTTGACTGGGACAGGGAGGAAGCAGTACTTC.

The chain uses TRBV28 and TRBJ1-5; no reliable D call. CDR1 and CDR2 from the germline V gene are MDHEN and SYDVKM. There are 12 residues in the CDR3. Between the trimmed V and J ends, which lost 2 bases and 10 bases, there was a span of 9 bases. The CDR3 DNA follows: TGTGCCAGCAGTTTAAGTAGGTTCCCCCAGCATTTT. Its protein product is CASSLSRFPQHF.

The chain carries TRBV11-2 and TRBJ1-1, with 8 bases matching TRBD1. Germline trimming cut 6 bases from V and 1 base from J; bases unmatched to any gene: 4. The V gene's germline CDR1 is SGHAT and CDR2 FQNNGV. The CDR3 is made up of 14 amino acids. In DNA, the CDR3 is TGTGCCAGCAGGCGACAGGGGACGAACACTGAAGCTTTCTTT. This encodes CASRRQGTNTEAFF.

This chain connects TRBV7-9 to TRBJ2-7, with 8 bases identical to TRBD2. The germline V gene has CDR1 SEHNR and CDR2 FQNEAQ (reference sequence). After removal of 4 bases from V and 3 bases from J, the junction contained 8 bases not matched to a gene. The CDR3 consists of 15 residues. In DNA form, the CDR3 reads TGTGCCAGCAGCTCCAGCGGGGGAGGCGTCTACGAGCAGTACTTC. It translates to CASSSSGGGVYEQYF.

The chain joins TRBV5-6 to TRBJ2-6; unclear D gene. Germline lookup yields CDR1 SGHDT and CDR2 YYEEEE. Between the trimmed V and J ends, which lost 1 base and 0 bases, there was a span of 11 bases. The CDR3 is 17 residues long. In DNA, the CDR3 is TGTGCCAGCAGCTTGTTATTCCTCCTCTCTGGGGCCAACGTCCTGACTTTC. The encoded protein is CASSLLFLLSGANVLTF.

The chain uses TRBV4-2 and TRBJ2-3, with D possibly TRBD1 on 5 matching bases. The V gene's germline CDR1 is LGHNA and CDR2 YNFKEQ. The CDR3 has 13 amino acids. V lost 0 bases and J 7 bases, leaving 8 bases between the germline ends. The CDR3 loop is CASSQDGANTQYF. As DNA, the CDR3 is TGTGCCAGCAGCCAAGATGGGGCAAATACGCAGTATTTT.